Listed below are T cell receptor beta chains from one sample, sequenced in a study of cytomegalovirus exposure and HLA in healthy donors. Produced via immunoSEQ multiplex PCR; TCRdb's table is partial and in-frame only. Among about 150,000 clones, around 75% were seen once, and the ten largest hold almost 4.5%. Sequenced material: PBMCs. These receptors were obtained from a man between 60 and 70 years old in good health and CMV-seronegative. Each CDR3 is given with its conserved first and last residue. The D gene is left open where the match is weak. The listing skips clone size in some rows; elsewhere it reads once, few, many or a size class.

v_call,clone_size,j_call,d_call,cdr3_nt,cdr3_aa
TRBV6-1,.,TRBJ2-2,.,TGTGCCAGCAGTTCTGAGGGGGACACCGGGGAGCTGTTTTTT,CASSSEGDTGELFF
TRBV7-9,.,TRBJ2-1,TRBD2,TGTGCCAGCAGCCGAGCGGGAGGGAGGGGCAATGAGCAGTTCTTC,CASSRAGGRGNEQFF
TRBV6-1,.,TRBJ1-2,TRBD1,TGTGCCAGCAGTGAAGCAGGGACAGTCCGCTACACCTTC,CASSEAGTVRYTF
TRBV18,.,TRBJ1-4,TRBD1,TGTGCCAGCTCACCGGGACAGTTCAATGAAAAACTGTTTTTT,CASSPGQFNEKLFF
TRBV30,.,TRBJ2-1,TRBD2,TGTGCCTGGAGTGTACGGAGCGGGAGGGTTAATGAGCAGTTCTTC,CAWSVRSGRVNEQFF
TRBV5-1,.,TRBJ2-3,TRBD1,TGCGCCAGCAGCTTGGGACAGGGGGCGACTTCGACAGATACGCAGTATTTT,CASSLGQGATSTDTQYF
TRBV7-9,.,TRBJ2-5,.,TGTGCCAGCAGCCAACAAGGGGAAGTACAAGAGACCCAGTACTTC,CASSQQGEVQETQYF
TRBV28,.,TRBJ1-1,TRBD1,TGTGCCAGCAGTTACCTGGACAGGCCCCGCGACACTGAAGCTTTCTTT,CASSYLDRPRDTEAFF
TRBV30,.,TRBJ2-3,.,TGTGCCTGGAGCCGGGTGGCAGATACGCAGTATTTT,CAWSRVADTQYF
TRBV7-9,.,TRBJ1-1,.,TGTGCCAGCAGCCAAGGGGGGGGAACTGAAGCTTTCTTT,CASSQGGGTEAFF
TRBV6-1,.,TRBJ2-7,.,TGTGCCAGCAGTGCTGCTCAACCGGGCGAAGGGGGTCTCTACGAGCAGTACTTC,CASSAAQPGEGGLYEQYF
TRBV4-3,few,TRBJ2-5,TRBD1,TGCGCCAGCAGCCAAACGGTTGGGACAGGAGGTGAGACCCAGTACTTC,CASSQTVGTGGETQYF
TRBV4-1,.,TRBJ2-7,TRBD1,TGCGCCAGCAGCAGCCAGGGACAGGGGGATAACGAGCAGTACTTC,CASSSQGQGDNEQYF
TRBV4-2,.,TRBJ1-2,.,TGTGCCAGCAGCCAACCCGCGGGTGATGGCTACACCTTC,CASSQPAGDGYTF
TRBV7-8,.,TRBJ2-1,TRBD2,TGTGCCAGCAGCTTCCCCGTCCCGGGACTAGCGGGAGTTGAAAATGAGCAGTTCTTC,CASSFPVPGLAGVENEQFF
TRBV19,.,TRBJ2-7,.,TGTGCCAGTAGTAAGACAGCCCGGTGCTTC,CASSKTARCF
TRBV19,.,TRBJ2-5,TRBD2,TGTGCCAGTAGTACCAGACTAGCGGGAAATCAAGAGACCCAGTACTTC,CASSTRLAGNQETQYF
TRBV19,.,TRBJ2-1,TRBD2,TGTGCCAGTAGTATACTAGCGGGTAGCGCGGGTGTTGAGCAGTTCTTC,CASSILAGSAGVEQFF
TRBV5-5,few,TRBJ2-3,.,TGTGCCAGCAGCTGGGTAGGGGGTGGTAGGACAGATACGCAGTATTTT,CASSWVGGGRTDTQYF
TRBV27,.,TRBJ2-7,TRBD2,TGTGCCAGCAGCTACCAGCCTCCGGGACTAGCGGGGCGTTACTACGAGCAGTACTTC,CASSYQPPGLAGRYYEQYF
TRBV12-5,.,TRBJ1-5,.,TGTGCTAGTGGTTTGGGCCACCGGGACATTTATAGCAATCAGCCCCAGCATTTT,CASGLGHRDIYSNQPQHF
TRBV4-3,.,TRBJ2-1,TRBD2,TGCGCCAGCAGCCAAACGGGACTAGCGGGCAGCTACATCGATGAGCAGTTCTTC,CASSQTGLAGSYIDEQFF
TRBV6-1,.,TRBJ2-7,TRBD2,TGTGCCAGCAGTGAGGGAAGCGGGAGACTCTTTGAGCAGTACTTC,CASSEGSGRLFEQYF
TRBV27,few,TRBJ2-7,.,TGTGCCAGCAGTTTAGGCAGGGTTTACGAGCAGTACTTC,CASSLGRVYEQYF
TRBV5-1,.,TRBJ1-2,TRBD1,TGCGCCAGCAGTCCGGGACAGGCTAACTATGGCTACACCTTC,CASSPGQANYGYTF
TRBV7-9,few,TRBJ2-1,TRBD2,TGTGCCAGCAGCTTTTTCCTGCGAAGGCGGGAGAAGGACAATGAGCAGTTCTTC,CASSFFLRRREKDNEQFF
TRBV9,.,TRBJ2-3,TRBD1,TGTGCCAGCAGCGTGGGCCCGGGACAGGAGAGGCAGTATTTT,CASSVGPGQERQYF
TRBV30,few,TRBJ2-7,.,TGTGCCTGGAGTGTATGGTCAGGCTCCTACGAGCAGTACTTC,CAWSVWSGSYEQYF
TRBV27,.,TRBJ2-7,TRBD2,TGTGCCAGCAGCAGGACTAGCGGGAGTTACGAGCAGTACTTC,CASSRTSGSYEQYF
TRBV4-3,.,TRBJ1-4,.,TGCGCCAGCAGCCAAGTAGGGGGAACTGCAACTAATGAAAAACTGTTTTTT,CASSQVGGTATNEKLFF
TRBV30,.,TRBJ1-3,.,TGTGCTACTGGTCATTCTGGAAACACCATATATTTT,CATGHSGNTIYF
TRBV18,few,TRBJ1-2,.,TGTGCCAGCTCTCCCCGAAGTGAGAGGGATCGGGGCTACACCTTC,CASSPRSERDRGYTF
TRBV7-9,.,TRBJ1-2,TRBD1,TGTGCCAGCAGCCTCCGCGCACAGGGGAACTATGGCTACACCTTC,CASSLRAQGNYGYTF
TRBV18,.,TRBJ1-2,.,TGTGCCAGCTCCCTCGGGGAGGGGGAGAGTGGCTACACCTTC,CASSLGEGESGYTF
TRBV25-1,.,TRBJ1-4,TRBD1,TGTGCCAGCACCGACCAGGGGGCAATTAATGAAAAACTGTTTTTT,CASTDQGAINEKLFF
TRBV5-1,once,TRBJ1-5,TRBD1,TGCGCCAGCAGCGCTGGGACAGGGGGCGGAAATCAGCCCCAGCATTTT,CASSAGTGGGNQPQHF
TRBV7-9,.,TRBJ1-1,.,TGTGCCAGCAGCTTAGCTAGTTTCGGAGGCACTGAAGCTTTCTTT,CASSLASFGGTEAFF
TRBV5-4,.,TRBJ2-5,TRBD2,TGTGCCAGCAGCTGGGCTGGGGGGAGGGCATCGGCGGAGACCCAGTACTTC,CASSWAGGRASAETQYF
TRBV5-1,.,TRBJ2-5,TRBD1,TGCGCCAGCAGCTCGAACAGGGGAGACGGAGAGACCCAGTACTTC,CASSSNRGDGETQYF
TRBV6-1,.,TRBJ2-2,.,TGTGCCAGCAGTGAAGCTTTTGACAGGGAGGTCGGGGAGCTGTTTTTT,CASSEAFDREVGELFF
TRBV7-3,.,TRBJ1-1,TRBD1,TGTGCCAGCAGCGCGACAGGGGGTCACACTGAAGCTTTCTTT,CASSATGGHTEAFF
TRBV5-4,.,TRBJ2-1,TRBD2,TGTGCCAGCAGCTTGGGCCTAGCGGGAGTCGGGAATGAGCAGTTCTTC,CASSLGLAGVGNEQFF
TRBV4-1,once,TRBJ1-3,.,TGCGCCAGCAGCCAAACGGAGGGTAGATCGAGGTCGGGAAACACCATATATTTT,CASSQTEGRSRSGNTIYF